This TCR beta chain was found in a study of T-cell reconstitution after alpha-beta-depleted transplantation in children. CDR1 and CDR2 from the germline V gene are GTSNPN and SVGIG (reference sequence). The CDR3 totals 14 residues. Deletions cut 5 bases from V and 6 bases from J, with 16 bases between. Unique molecular identifiers were used to barcode this TCRbeta library. In TCRdb, the PCR reads were re-called with MiXCR into one record per CDR3 protein. The table shows about 500,000 distinct CDR3 sequences, with approximately 29% occurring only once. This clonotype has just a few counts. The chain uses TRBV30 and TRBJ2-2; TRBD1 is a possible D gene (6 bases). This material consisted of PBMCs from the stem cell graft donor, taken from the stem cell graft. The receptor was isolated from a human donor who donated a stem cell graft to a child with aplastic anemia. Here the CDR3 reads CAWSGQPAAGELFF. CDR3 in DNA: TGTGCCTGGTCAGGACAGCCCGCCGCCGGGGAGCTGTTTTTT.